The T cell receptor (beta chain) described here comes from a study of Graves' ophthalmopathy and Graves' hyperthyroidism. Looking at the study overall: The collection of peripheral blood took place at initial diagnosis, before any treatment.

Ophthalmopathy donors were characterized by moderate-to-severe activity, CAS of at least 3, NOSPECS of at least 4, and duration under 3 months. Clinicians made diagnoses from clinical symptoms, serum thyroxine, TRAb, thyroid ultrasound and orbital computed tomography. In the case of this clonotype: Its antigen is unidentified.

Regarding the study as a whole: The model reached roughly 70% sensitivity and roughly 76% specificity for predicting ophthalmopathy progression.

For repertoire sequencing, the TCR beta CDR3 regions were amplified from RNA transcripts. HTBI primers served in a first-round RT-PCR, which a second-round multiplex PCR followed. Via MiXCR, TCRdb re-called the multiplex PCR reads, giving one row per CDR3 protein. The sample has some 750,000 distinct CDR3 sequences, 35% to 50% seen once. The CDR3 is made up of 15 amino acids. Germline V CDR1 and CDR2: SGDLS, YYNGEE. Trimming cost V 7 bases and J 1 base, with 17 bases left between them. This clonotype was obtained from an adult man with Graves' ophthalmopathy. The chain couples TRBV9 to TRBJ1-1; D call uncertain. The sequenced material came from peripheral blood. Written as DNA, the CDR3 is TGTGCCAGCTCACCTGTGACCCGGACGAACACTGAAGCTTTCTTT. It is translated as CASSPVTRTNTEAFF.